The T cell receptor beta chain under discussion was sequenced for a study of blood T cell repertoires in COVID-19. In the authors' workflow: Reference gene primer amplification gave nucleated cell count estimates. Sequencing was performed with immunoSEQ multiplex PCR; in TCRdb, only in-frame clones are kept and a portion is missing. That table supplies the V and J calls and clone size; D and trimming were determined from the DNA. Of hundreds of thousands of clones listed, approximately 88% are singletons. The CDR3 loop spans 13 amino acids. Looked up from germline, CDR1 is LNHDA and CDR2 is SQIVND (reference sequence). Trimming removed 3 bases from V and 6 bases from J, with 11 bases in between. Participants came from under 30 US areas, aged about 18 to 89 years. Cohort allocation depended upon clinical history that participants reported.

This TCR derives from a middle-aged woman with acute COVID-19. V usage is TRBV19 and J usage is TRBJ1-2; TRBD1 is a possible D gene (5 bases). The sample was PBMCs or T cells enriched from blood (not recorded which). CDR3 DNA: TGTGCCAGTAGTATGGGGCAAATGGATGGCTACACCTTC. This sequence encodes CASSMGQMDGYTF. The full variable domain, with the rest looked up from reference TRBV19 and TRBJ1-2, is DGGITQSPKYLFRKEGQNVTLSCEQNLNHDAMYWYRQDPGQGLRLIYYSQIVNDFQKGDIAEGYSVSREKKESFPLTVTSAQKNPTAFYLCASSMGQMDGYTFGSGTRLTVV.